These T cell receptor beta chains were read from a single sample in a study of CD8 T cells in Susac syndrome. TCRdb redid the calling of the immunoSEQ multiplex PCR reads with MiXCR, one entry per CDR3 protein. The sample contains 180,000 or so distinct CDR3 sequences, 90% to 95% of which appear only once. The sequencing sample was made of CD4+ T cells from PBMCs. All receptors come from a human donor with Susac syndrome. Both conserved end residues are part of each CDR3. A D gene is named only where the DNA matches it firmly. The size entry is marked missing in some rows and otherwise reads once, few, many or a size class.

D gene	clone size	J gene	V gene	CDR3 protein	CDR3 DNA
NA	NA	TRBJ1-5	TRBV7-2	CASSRGGNQPQHF	TGTGCCAGCAGCAGGGGCGGCAATCAGCCCCAGCATTTT
TRBD2	NA	TRBJ2-1	TRBV29-1	CSVDPAGGPIYEQFF	TGCAGCGTTGATCCAGCGGGAGGGCCTATCTATGAGCAGTTCTTC
NA	NA	TRBJ2-3	TRBV14	CASSTRYRTDTQYF	TGTGCCAGCAGCACACGGTACCGAACAGATACGCAGTATTTT
NA	NA	TRBJ2-5	TRBV2	CASTSQQETQYF	TGTGCCAGCACCTCCCAACAAGAGACCCAGTACTTC
NA	NA	TRBJ1-1	TRBV29-1	CSVGTAQFTEAFF	TGCAGCGTTGGGACTGCCCAATTCACTGAAGCTTTCTTT
NA	NA	TRBJ2-3	TRBV2	CASQGGVTADTQYF	TGTGCCAGCCAGGGGGGAGTGACGGCAGATACGCAGTATTTT
NA	NA	TRBJ1-1	TRBV29-1	CSVERAPGGGDTEAFF	TGCAGCGTTGAAAGGGCCCCCGGGGGTGGGGACACTGAAGCTTTCTTT
NA	NA	TRBJ1-1	TRBV9	CASSTGHHGTEAFF	TGTGCCAGCAGCACGGGACACCATGGCACTGAAGCTTTCTTT
NA	few	TRBJ2-7	TRBV20-1	CSARSGTGEQYF	TGCAGTGCTAGATCGGGGACGGGGGAGCAGTACTTC
TRBD2	NA	TRBJ2-1	TRBV20-1	CSAAGLAGTSIPYNEQFF	TGCAGTGCCGCAGGACTAGCGGGCACCTCAATACCCTACAATGAGCAGTTCTTC
NA	NA	TRBJ2-3	TRBV18	CASSPSGTDTQYF	TGTGCCAGCTCACCGTCCGGAACAGATACGCAGTATTTT
NA	many	TRBJ2-5	TRBV11-2	CASSFQETQYF	TGTGCCAGCAGCTTTCAAGAGACCCAGTACTTC
NA	NA	TRBJ1-1	TRBV28	CASSLVRENTEAFF	TGTGCCAGCAGTTTAGTCCGAGAGAACACTGAAGCTTTCTTT
NA	NA	TRBJ2-7	TRBV30	CAWGQGGGSYEQYF	TGTGCCTGGGGCCAGGGGGGTGGCTCCTACGAGCAGTACTTC
NA	NA	TRBJ1-2	TRBV6-2/TRBV6-3	CASSRRGGNYGYTF	TGTGCCAGCAGCCGACGCGGGGGCAACTATGGCTACACCTTC
TRBD1	NA	TRBJ2-5	TRBV2	CASIGTGRQETQYF	TGTGCCAGCATAGGGACAGGCAGACAAGAGACCCAGTACTTC
NA	NA	TRBJ2-3	TRBV20-1	CSAMVGATDTQYF	TGCAGTGCTATGGTAGGGGCCACAGATACGCAGTATTTT
NA	NA	TRBJ2-7	TRBV10-3	CAISESRLSYEQYF	TGTGCCATCAGTGAGTCGAGACTGAGCTACGAGCAGTACTTC
TRBD1	NA	TRBJ1-1	TRBV6-1	CASTGFVGGTGGPEAFF	TGTGCCAGCACCGGATTTGTAGGAGGGACAGGCGGACCTGAAGCTTTCTTT
NA	NA	TRBJ1-6	TRBV20-1	CSARYGFHNSPLHF	TGCAGTGCTAGATACGGTTTCCATAATTCACCCCTCCACTTT
TRBD1	NA	TRBJ2-5	TRBV28	CASTQQGTQETQYF	TGTGCCAGCACCCAACAGGGGACCCAAGAGACCCAGTACTTC
TRBD1	NA	TRBJ1-3	TRBV30	CAWGQGLSGNTIYF	TGTGCCTGGGGACAGGGCCTCTCTGGAAACACCATATATTTT
NA	NA	TRBJ1-1	TRBV29-1	CSAWGAPTEHEAFF	TGCAGCGCATGGGGGGCCCCCACAGAACATGAAGCTTTCTTT
TRBD1	NA	TRBJ2-1	TRBV18	CASSLAGTGVDEQFF	TGTGCCAGCTCACTGGCCGGGACAGGGGTGGATGAGCAGTTCTTC
TRBD2	NA	TRBJ2-1	TRBV11-3	CASSFTSGSFDEQFF	TGTGCCAGCAGCTTTACTAGCGGGAGTTTTGATGAGCAGTTCTTC
NA	NA	TRBJ1-1	TRBV25-1	CASGGPGAEAFF	TGTGCCAGCGGGGGCCCCGGGGCTGAAGCTTTCTTT
TRBD1	once	TRBJ1-4	TRBV27	CASSFLGQDNEKLFF	TGTGCCAGCAGTTTCCTAGGACAGGATAATGAAAAACTGTTTTTT
TRBD1	NA	TRBJ2-5	TRBV7-2	CASSRGTGGQETQYF	TGTGCCAGCAGCCGAGGGACAGGGGGCCAGGAGACCCAGTACTTC
TRBD1	NA	TRBJ2-7	TRBV20-1	CSATISTGAYEQYF	TGCAGTGCTACCATCTCGACAGGGGCCTACGAGCAGTACTTC
NA	NA	TRBJ2-3	TRBV20-1	CSARADGDTDTQYF	TGCAGTGCTAGGGCTGACGGGGACACAGATACGCAGTATTTT